Listed here are 10 T cell receptor beta chains from one sample, sequenced in a study of regulatory T cells in long-lasting Graves disease. In building TCR beta libraries, iRepertoire HTBI primers were used together with Arm-PCR of CDR3 regions. TCRdb reanalysed the multiplex PCR reads using MiXCR and keeps one entry per CDR3 protein. This table has about 470,000 distinct CDR3 sequences, 20% to 25% appearing once. Time point: persistent/refractory GD, antithyroid drugs over 5 years with positive TRAb. From PBMCs, RNA was extracted and then used to make the TCR library. The input for sequencing was peripheral blood mononuclear cells (PBMCs), taken when the disease was refractory, from a patient treated with antithyroid drugs. Every receptor here comes from a female donor with Graves disease.

This clonotype was seen repeatedly, ten times or more. The chain recombines TRBV27 with TRBJ1-2, with D hard to call. Trimming took 3 bases from V and 2 from J, leaving 13 bases between them. The germline V gene has CDR1 MNHEY and CDR2 SMNVEV (reference sequence). The CDR3 runs to 15 residues. The CDR3 DNA follows: TGTGCCAGCAGTTTTAAGGTCGGTCTGAACTATGGCTACACCTTC. This gives the protein CASSFKVGLNYGYTF.

The CDR3 sequence is CASRPDSYNQPQHF. The CDR3 nucleotides are TGTGCCAGCAGACCGGACAGCTACAATCAGCCCCAGCATTTT. The chain couples TRBV6-1 to TRBJ1-5; maybe TRBD1 (6 bases). V lost 6 bases, J lost 3 bases, and 12 bases lay in between. CDR3 length: 14 residues. Germline V CDR1 and CDR2: MNHNS, SASEGT.

This clonotype has ten or more counts. This chain uses TRBV28 with TRBJ1-5; D is uncertain. The CDR3 has 11 amino acids. Between the trimmed V and J ends, which lost 8 bases and 3 bases, there was a span of 5 bases. Germline lookup yields CDR1 MDHEN and CDR2 SYDVKM. The chain's CDR3 is CASADNQPQHF. The DNA of the CDR3 is TGTGCCAGCGCCGACAATCAGCCCCAGCATTTT.

This clonotype was found many times. The chain joins TRBV28 to TRBJ1-2; TRBD1 agrees at 11 bases. Germline V CDR1 and CDR2: MDHEN, SYDVKM. V was pared by 2 bases and J by 4 bases, with 9 bases of the junction left unmatched. The CDR3 covers 17 residues. The CDR3 DNA is TGTGCCAGCAGTTTAGTGCGAGGGGACAGGGGGGTCTATGGCTACACCTTC. Translated: CASSLVRGDRGVYGYTF.

In its sample, this clonotype was seen many times. The rearrangement links TRBV6-1 to TRBJ2-2, with 8 bases that match TRBD1. This CDR3 has 16 amino acids. CDR1 is MNHNS and CDR2 is SASEGT in the germline V gene. V was clipped by 5 bases and J by 4 bases; unmatched bases: 9. The CDR3 bases are TGTGCCAGCAGTAAAAACAGGGGGGATCGCACCGGGGAGCTGTTTTTT. It yields the protein CASSKNRGDRTGELFF.

This clonotype was detected many times. This CDR3 reads CASNERWWTEAFF. The CDR3 bases are TGTGCCAGCAATGAGCGGTGGTGGACTGAAGCTTTCTTT. V and J are TRBV28 and TRBJ1-1; no firm D call. The CDR3 spans 13 residues. Germline V gene sequence: CDR1 MDHEN, CDR2 SYDVKM. V lost 7 bases and J 5 bases, leaving 14 bases between the germline ends.

This clonotype has ten or more counts. V is TRBV2 and J is TRBJ2-2; D perhaps matches TRBD2 (5 bases). The germline V gene encodes CDR1 SNHLY and CDR2 FYNNEI. The V and J ends lost 4 bases and 3 bases respectively, with 9 bases between them. The CDR3 has 14 amino acids. The CDR3 region is CASSVRDYTGELFF. DNA for the CDR3: TGTGCCAGCAGTGTCCGGGATTACACCGGGGAGCTGTTTTTT.

V gene TRBV5-1 combines with J gene TRBJ1-2; D uncertain. CDR3 length equals 15 residues. CDR1 is SGHRS and CDR2 is YFSETQ in the germline V gene. The V end was cut by 5 bases, the J end by 0 bases, with 14 bases between. This chain's CDR3 is CASRRYRLPNYGYTF. Here the CDR3 DNA reads TGCGCCAGCAGACGCTACCGGCTCCCTAACTATGGCTACACCTTC.

As for this clonotype: A much larger clone is a single base away; this may be a read error. The chain links TRBV6-1 to TRBJ1-2, with TRBD1 as a possible D gene (6 bases). The CDR3 is 11 amino acids. V gave up 10 bases and J gave up 8 bases, with 14 bases separating them. In germline, CDR1 is MNHNS, CDR2 SASEGT. CDR3 in amino acids: CANTRQDGYTF. DNA of the CDR3: TGTGCCAACACCCGACAGGACGGCTACACCTTC.

This clonotype showed up many times. The chain couples TRBV28 to TRBJ2-7; unclear D gene. V lost 6 bases and J lost 3, with 12 bases in between. The germline CDR1 and CDR2 sequences are MDHEN and SYDVKM. The CDR3 loop spans 13 amino acids. The CDR3 DNA is TGTGCCAGCAGACCACAAGGATACTACGAGCAGTACTTC. Its protein is CASRPQGYYEQYF.